The sequence of this TCR beta chain was determined in a study of control samples from healthy donors and cancer patients. Germline assignment: CDR1 SGHTA and CDR2 FQGTGA. This CDR3 is 20 amino acids long. With 5 bases clipped from V and 0 bases from J, the junction kept 11 bases outside the gene matches. This table comes from immunoSEQ multiplex PCR, and its TCRdb copy is limited to in-frame clones, with some not included. The sample has 63,000 or so clones; roughly 87% are singletons. The clonotype was recovered from a man aged 55 to 70 with colorectal cancer. The J gene is TRBJ2-1, the V gene TRBV7-3; the match to TRBD2 covers 15 bases. What was sequenced was PBMCs. The CDR3: CASSQQGGTSGGSSYNEQFF. CDR3 sequence (DNA): TGTGCCAGCAGCCAGCAGGGCGGGACTAGCGGGGGGAGCTCCTACAATGAGCAGTTCTTC.